This T cell receptor (beta chain) was obtained from a study of identical twins. TCRdb independently ran MiXCR on the 5' RACE reads; one entry per CDR3 protein. The sample gives about 570,000 distinct CDR3 sequences, around a tenth of which show up once; under 3.5% is in the top ten. This CDR3 is built from 19 residues. With 0 bases removed from V and 0 bases from J, the gap between germline ends came to 15 bases. Germline V gene sequence: CDR1 LGHDT, CDR2 YNNKEL (reference sequence). This sample was shared with a second study, whose subject was yellow fever vaccine responses in identical twins.

The gene calls are TRBV3-1 and TRBJ2-6, with D possibly being TRBD1 or TRBD2 (6 bases each). The sequence came from a woman in her late teens or twenties in good health. The sample consisted of PBMCs. The CDR3, as DNA: TGTGCCAGCAGCCAAGATAGGTGGGGGGCCTTCTCTGGGGCCAACGTCCTGACTTTC. The encoded protein is CASSQDRWGAFSGANVLTF.